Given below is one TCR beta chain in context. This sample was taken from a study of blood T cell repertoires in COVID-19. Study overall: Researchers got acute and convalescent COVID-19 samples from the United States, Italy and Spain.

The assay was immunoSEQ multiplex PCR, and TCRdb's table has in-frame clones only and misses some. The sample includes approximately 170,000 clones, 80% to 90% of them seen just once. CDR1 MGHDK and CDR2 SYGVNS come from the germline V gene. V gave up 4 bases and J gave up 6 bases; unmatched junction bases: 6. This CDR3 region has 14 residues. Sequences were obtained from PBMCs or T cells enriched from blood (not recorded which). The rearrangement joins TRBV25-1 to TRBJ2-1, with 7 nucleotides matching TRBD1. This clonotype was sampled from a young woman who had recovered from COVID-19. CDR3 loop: CASSVGTVTNEQFF. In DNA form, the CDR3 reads TGTGCCAGCAGTGTCGGGACAGTAACCAATGAGCAGTTCTTC.